Each of the 28 T cell receptor beta chains below was sequenced from the same sample in a study of shared clonotypes between healthy human individuals. Some clones are missing from TCRdb's copy, which holds only in-frame ones; the method was immunoSEQ multiplex PCR. Seen here are fewer than 1.6 million clones, about 98.5% observed once, and the top ten hold approximately 0.38%. The sample consisted of naive CD4+ T cells sorted from blood. This sample's subset: CD45RA+ positively selected. These receptors were collected from a man aged 25-40 years in good health.

This chain joins TRBV30 and TRBJ1-4, with 8 bases that match TRBD1. The V gene's germline CDR1 is GTSNPN and CDR2 SVGIG (reference sequence). Germline trimming cut 3 bases from V and 8 bases from J; bases unmatched to any gene: 8. The CDR3 sequence is 14 residues long. The CDR3 DNA is TGTGCCTGGAGGCATACAGGGGGTAGGGAAAAACTGTTTTTT. This codes for CAWRHTGGREKLFF. The complete variable domain, with remaining parts taken from reference TRBV30 and TRBJ1-4, reads SQTIHQWPATLVQPVGSPLSLECTVEGTSNPNLYWYRQAAGRGLQLLFYSVGIGQISSEVPQNLSASRPQDRQFILSSKKLLLSDSGFYLCAWRHTGGREKLFFGSGTQLSVL.

A note on this clone: The sample contains more than one DNA sequence encoding this CDR3. The genes are TRBV9 and TRBJ1-1, with TRBD1 as a possible D gene (6 bases). CDR1 and CDR2 from the germline V gene are SGDLS and YYNGEE. V lost 3 bases and J lost 0, with 6 bases in between. This CDR3 region has 13 residues. The CDR3 loop is CASSGTVNTEAFF. CDR3 in DNA: TGTGCCAGCAGCGGGACAGTGAACACTGAAGCTTTCTTT.

The chain employs TRBV2 and TRBJ2-5; D perhaps matches TRBD1 (6 bases). The CDR3 sequence is 14 residues long. Trimming shortened V by 6 bases and J by 5 bases, and 16 bases separated the two germline ends. Germline CDR1 and CDR2: SNHLY and FYNNEI. The CDR3: CASRVQGSRETQYF. The CDR3 DNA is TGTGCCAGCAGGGTCCAGGGGAGCCGGGAGACCCAGTACTTC. Supplemented by reference TRBV2 and TRBJ2-5, the full variable domain reads EPEVTQTPSHQVTQMGQEVILRCVPISNHLYFYWYRQILGQKVEFLVSFYNNEISEKSEIFDDQFSVERPDGSNFTLKIRSTKLEDSAMYFCASRVQGSRETQYFGPGTRLLVL.

The J gene is TRBJ2-3, the V gene TRBV5-1, with TRBD2 matching over 10 bases. The CDR3 has 15 residues. Trimming took 9 bases from V and 7 from J; bases not matched to a gene: 14. In germline, CDR1 is SGHRS, CDR2 YFSETQ. This CDR3 reads CATSQREGGRNTQYF. The CDR3 DNA reads TGCGCCACCTCCCAGCGGGAGGGGGGCAGGAATACGCAGTATTTT.

This clone was found once. The chain links TRBV5-1 to TRBJ2-5; D perhaps matches TRBD2 (5 bases). Per germline, CDR1 SGHRS and CDR2 YFSETQ. With 0 bases removed from V and 1 base from J, the gap between germline ends came to 13 bases. This CDR3 is 16 amino acids long. In DNA, the CDR3 is TGCGCCAGCAGCTTGGCCGTCAGCGGATCCCAAGAGACCCAGTACTTC. Its protein is CASSLAVSGSQETQYF.

This clone showed up just once. This chain connects TRBV18 to TRBJ2-1; D assignment may be TRBD1 or TRBD2 (6 bases each). The germline V gene has CDR1 KGHSH and CDR2 LQKENI. Trimming pared 3 bases from V and 7 bases from J, leaving 19 bases between. This CDR3 spans 16 amino acids. CDR3 DNA sequence: TGTGCCAGCTCACCCCCGGTGACTAGGAGGGGGAATGAGCAGTTCTTC. This sequence encodes CASSPPVTRRGNEQFF.

The chain has TRBV7-9 and TRBJ2-7; D possibly matches TRBD1 or TRBD2 (6 bases each). This CDR3 is built from 14 residues. Trimming took 6 bases from V and 2 from J, leaving 14 bases between them. CDR1 is SEHNR and CDR2 is FQNEAQ in the germline V gene (reference sequence). The CDR3 nucleotides read TGTGCCAGCAGGTTCGGGGGCGCAACCTACGAGCAGTACTTC. Its protein product is CASRFGGATYEQYF.

The rearrangement links TRBV2 to TRBJ1-2; D perhaps matches TRBD1 (5 bases). The CDR3 is made up of 13 amino acids. Germline V gene data show CDR1 as SNHLY and CDR2 as FYNNEI. V gave up 6 bases and J gave up 5 bases, with 13 bases separating them. CDR3: CASSGTDYYGYTF. CDR3 in DNA: TGTGCCAGCAGCGGGACGGACTATTATGGCTACACCTTC.

Worth noting for this clone: Additional DNA sequences in this sample encode the identical CDR3. This chain links TRBV18 with TRBJ1-1; D is undetermined. The CDR3 extends over 13 amino acids. Per germline, CDR1 KGHSH and CDR2 LQKENI. Trimming took off 4 bases at V and 0 bases at J, with 6 bases between the two ends. CDR3 sequence (DNA): TGTGCCAGCTCACTTCAGATGAACACTGAAGCTTTCTTT. Translated: CASSLQMNTEAFF.

The gene calls are TRBV28 and TRBJ2-7; 8 bases are shared with TRBD2. The germline CDR1 and CDR2 sequences are MDHEN and SYDVKM. After removal of 6 bases from V and 2 bases from J, the junction contained 9 bases not matched to a gene. The CDR3 is 15 residues long. The CDR3 nucleotides read TGTGCCAGCAGCGGGGGGGAGGGCCTTGCCTACGAGCAGTACTTC. Encoded protein: CASSGGEGLAYEQYF.

This chain uses TRBV15 with TRBJ2-7; D possibly matches TRBD1 or TRBD2 (5 bases each). Trimming left V 2 bases short and J 4 bases short, with 21 bases between. Germline loops: CDR1 LNHNV, CDR2 YYDKDF (reference sequence). The CDR3 runs to 17 residues. The CDR3 sequence is CATSRKRDGIIGYEQYF. CDR3 nucleotides: TGTGCCACCAGCAGAAAACGGGACGGGATAATCGGGTACGAGCAGTACTTC.

The J gene is TRBJ2-7, the V gene TRBV5-1; 7 bases match TRBD1. There are 14 residues in the CDR3. Germline CDR1 is SGHRS and CDR2 is YFSETQ. V gave up 4 bases and J gave up 0 bases; unmatched junction bases: 4. The DNA for the CDR3 is TGCGCCAGCAGCCGGGACAGCCTCTCCTACGAGCAGTACTTC. Translating gives CASSRDSLSYEQYF.

This chain links TRBV4-1 with TRBJ1-1, with D tentatively TRBD1 (6 bases). V was cut by 3 bases and J by 3 bases, with 8 bases left in between. The length of the CDR3 is 13 residues. CDR1 and CDR2 (germline): MGHRA, YSYEKL. CDR3: CASSHRQDTEAFF. In DNA form, the CDR3 reads TGCGCCAGCAGCCACAGACAGGACACTGAAGCTTTCTTT.

The chain uses TRBV7-9 and TRBJ2-5, with D unclear. There are 14 residues in the CDR3. CDR1 is SEHNR and CDR2 is FQNEAQ in the germline V gene (reference sequence). V dropped 4 bases and J dropped 4 bases, with 13 bases sitting between them. The CDR3 DNA is TGTGCCAGCAGCTCCGGCCCGCCTCGAGAGACCCAGTACTTC. It codes for CASSSGPPRETQYF.

The chain employs TRBV27 and TRBJ1-2, with 12 bases lining up with TRBD1. The CDR3 spans 17 residues. In germline, CDR1 is MNHEY, CDR2 SMNVEV (reference sequence). The J segment lost 0 bases and the V segment lost 2 bases, leaving 4 bases of the junction unmatched. The CDR3 sequence is CASSLLGTGGTNYGYTF. As DNA, the CDR3 is TGTGCCAGCAGTTTACTTGGGACAGGGGGCACTAACTATGGCTACACCTTC.

The chain recombines TRBV19 with TRBJ1-5, with 8 bases fitting TRBD1. V gave up 2 bases and J gave up 4 bases; unmatched junction bases: 16. Germline CDR1 and CDR2: LNHDA and SQIVND (reference sequence). The CDR3 is 19 residues long. The CDR3 sequence: CASSILPGQANQPNQPQHF. As DNA, the CDR3 is TGTGCCAGTAGTATACTCCCGGGACAGGCCAATCAACCAAATCAGCCCCAGCATTTT.

About this clone itself: The same CDR3 arises from other DNA sequences in this sample as well. The J gene is TRBJ2-7, the V gene TRBV2; D is uncertain. The CDR3 runs to 12 residues. Trimming removed 6 bases from V and 0 bases from J, with 6 bases in between. Germline V gives CDR1 SNHLY, CDR2 FYNNEI. The CDR3 DNA sequence: TGTGCCAGCAGACCCGACTCCTACGAGCAGTACTTC. Amino acid sequence: CASRPDSYEQYF.

This clone was found once. The chain carries TRBV19 and TRBJ1-2; 11 nucleotides line up with TRBD1. V was pared by 6 bases and J by 7 bases, with 4 bases of the junction left unmatched. This CDR3 has 13 residues. From germline, CDR1 is LNHDA and CDR2 SQIVND (reference sequence). The DNA of the CDR3 is TGTGCCAGTAGAAGGGACAGGGGGACTGGCTACACCTTC. This translates into CASRRDRGTGYTF.

This chain links TRBV4-1 with TRBJ2-1, with D uncertain. V lost 0 bases to trimming and J lost 10 bases, with 16 bases between them. This CDR3 spans 15 amino acids. Germline CDR1 reads MGHRA; CDR2 reads YSYEKL. This CDR3 reads CASSQDQAQSKEQFF. The CDR3 nucleotides are TGCGCCAGCAGCCAAGATCAGGCACAATCCAAAGAGCAGTTCTTC.

The chain joins TRBV5-6 to TRBJ2-2, with 13 bases matching TRBD2. The CDR3 extends over 17 amino acids. Germline V gives CDR1 SGHDT, CDR2 YYEEEE. V lost 4 bases to trimming and J lost 6 bases; unmatched junction nucleotides: 9. The CDR3 is CASSPTSGRASAGELFF. The CDR3 DNA sequence: TGTGCCAGCAGCCCAACTAGCGGGAGGGCCAGCGCCGGGGAGCTGTTTTTT.

This sequence joins TRBV28 and TRBJ1-4, with D perhaps matching TRBD1 (5 bases). V lost 6 bases to trimming and J lost 5 bases, with 13 bases between them. This CDR3 is built from 14 residues. The germline CDR1 and CDR2 sequences are MDHEN and SYDVKM. The CDR3 reads CASSAPGGNEKLFF. The CDR3 DNA reads as TGTGCCAGCAGCGCCCCCGGGGGGAATGAAAAACTGTTTTTT.

The chain employs TRBV18 and TRBJ2-5; D unresolved. The V gene lost 3 bases and the J gene lost 6 bases, with 17 bases spanning the gap. CDR3 length equals 15 residues. Germline V lookup: CDR1 KGHSH, CDR2 LQKENI. This CDR3 is CASSPSGRLLKTQYF. The DNA for the CDR3 is TGTGCCAGCTCACCTTCCGGCCGGCTGCTGAAGACCCAGTACTTC.

Only a few counts were recorded for this clone. Other nucleotide sequences in the sample specify the same CDR3. The V gene is TRBV18, the J gene TRBJ2-7; D unclear. The CDR3 covers 11 residues. CDR1 and CDR2 from the germline V gene are KGHSH and LQKENI. Between the trimmed V and J ends, which lost 2 bases and 3 bases, there was a span of 2 bases. CDR3 region: CASSPDYEQYF. The CDR3 bases are TGTGCCAGCTCACCAGACTACGAGCAGTACTTC.

The chain recombines TRBV4-3 with TRBJ1-5; no clear D gene. The germline V gene has CDR1 LGHNA and CDR2 YSLEER. The CDR3 loop spans 13 amino acids. V was trimmed by 5 bases and J by 7 bases, leaving 12 bases between them. The CDR3 DNA sequence: TGCGCCAGCAGCTTTAGTTTAACCCAGCCCCAGCATTTT. It specifies CASSFSLTQPQHF.

The gene calls are TRBV7-3 and TRBJ2-1; perhaps TRBD2 as D (7 bases). From germline, CDR1 is SGHTA and CDR2 FQGTGA. The V and J ends lost 5 bases and 4 bases respectively, with 15 bases between them. The CDR3 is 15 amino acids. The CDR3 loop reads CASSANGGPYNEQFF. CDR3 nucleotide sequence: TGTGCCAGCAGCGCCAACGGGGGGCCTTACAATGAGCAGTTCTTC.

V is TRBV7-3 and J is TRBJ1-1, with 10 bases that match TRBD1. Per germline, CDR1 SGHTA and CDR2 FQGTGA. This CDR3 is 14 amino acids long. V dropped 3 bases and J dropped 5; count of bases not matched to a gene: 3. This chain's CDR3 is CASSLGQGRTEAFF. The CDR3 nucleotides are TGTGCCAGCAGCTTGGGACAGGGGAGGACTGAAGCTTTCTTT.

V gene TRBV19 combines with J gene TRBJ1-5; D uncertain. Germline CDR1 reads LNHDA; CDR2 reads SQIVND (reference sequence). V dropped 6 bases and J dropped 0 bases, with 9 bases sitting between them. The CDR3 length is 14 residues. The CDR3 DNA sequence: TGTGCCAGTAGGAGGCCAGATAGCAATCAGCCCCAGCATTTT. It specifies CASRRPDSNQPQHF.

The CDR3 region has the DNA TGTGCCAGCAGCCACGAAAGGGACACCGGGGAGCTGTTTTTT. It translates to CASSHERDTGELFF. The chain uses TRBV2 and TRBJ2-2, with D uncertain. This CDR3 region has 14 residues. The V gene's germline CDR1 is SNHLY and CDR2 FYNNEI. Trimming removed 6 bases at V and 3 bases at J, with 11 bases between.